Many counts were recorded for the clone carrying this TCR beta chain. Germline assignment: CDR1 DFQATT and CDR2 SNEGSKA (reference sequence). The CDR3 spans 19 residues. Losses at the gene ends were 2 bases for V and 5 bases for J; bases not matched to a gene: 15. The source of the sample is a study of T cells in Graves' hyperthyroidism and ophthalmopathy. Amplification targeted TCR beta CDR3 regions from RNA transcripts. HTBI primers were used for first-round RT-PCR of the TCR CDR3. From the multiplex PCR reads, TCRdb called clonotypes with MiXCR, one entry per CDR3 protein. The profile shows 450,000 to 600,000 distinct CDR3 sequences, 11% to 15% of them singletons.

This sequence joins TRBV20-1 and TRBJ2-1; the match to TRBD2 covers 13 bases. Input material: blood. This receptor was obtained from a woman in her 40s with Graves' hyperthyroidism. The CDR3 DNA follows: TGCAGTGCTAGACCGGGACTAGCGGGAACGGGGAGGAACCACAATGAGCAGTTCTTC. Protein product: CSARPGLAGTGRNHNEQFF.